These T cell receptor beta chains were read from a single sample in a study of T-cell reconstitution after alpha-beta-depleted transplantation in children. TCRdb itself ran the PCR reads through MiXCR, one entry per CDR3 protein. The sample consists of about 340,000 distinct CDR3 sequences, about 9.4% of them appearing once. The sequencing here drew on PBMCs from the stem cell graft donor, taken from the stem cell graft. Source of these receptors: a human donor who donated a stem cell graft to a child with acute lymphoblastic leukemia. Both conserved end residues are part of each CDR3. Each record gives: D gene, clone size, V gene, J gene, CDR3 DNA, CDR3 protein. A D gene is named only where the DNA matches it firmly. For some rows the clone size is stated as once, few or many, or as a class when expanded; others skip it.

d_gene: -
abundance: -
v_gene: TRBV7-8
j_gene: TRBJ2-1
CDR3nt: TGTGCCAGCAGCTGGGGTCCCGTCAGCGGACCCCAGGGAAATGAGCAGTTCTTC
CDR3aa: CASSWGPVSGPQGNEQFF

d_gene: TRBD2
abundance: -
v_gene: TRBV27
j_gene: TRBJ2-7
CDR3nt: TGTGCCAGCAGTTATGGGCTAGCGGACTACGAGCAGTACTTC
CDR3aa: CASSYGLADYEQYF

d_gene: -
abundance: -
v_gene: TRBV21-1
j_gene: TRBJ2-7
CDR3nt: TGTGCCAGCAGAGAACTAGCGGGAGGGTTTCGCGGCGAGCAGTACTTC
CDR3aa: CASRELAGGFRGEQYF

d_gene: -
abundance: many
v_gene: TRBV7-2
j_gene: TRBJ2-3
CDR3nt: TGTGCCAGCAGCTCCGGAGGCGGGGGCCAGAATACGCAGTATTTT
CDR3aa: CASSSGGGGQNTQYF

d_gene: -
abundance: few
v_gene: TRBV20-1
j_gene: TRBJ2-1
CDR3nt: TGCAGTGCGCTTCTAGACATGGACAATGAGCAGTTCTTC
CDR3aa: CSALLDMDNEQFF

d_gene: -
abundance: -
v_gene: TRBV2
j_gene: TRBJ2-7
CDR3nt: TGTGCCAGCAGCAACCTTTTGCAGTCCTACGAGCAGTACTTC
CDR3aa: CASSNLLQSYEQYF

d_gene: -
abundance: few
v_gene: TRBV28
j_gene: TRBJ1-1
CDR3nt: TGTGCCAGCAGTCTTGACAGAAATGAAGCTTTCTTT
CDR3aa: CASSLDRNEAFF

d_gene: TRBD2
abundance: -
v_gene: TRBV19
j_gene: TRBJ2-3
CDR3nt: TGTGCCAGTAGCTCAAGCGGGGTGCGGGATACGCAGTATTTT
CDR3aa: CASSSSGVRDTQYF

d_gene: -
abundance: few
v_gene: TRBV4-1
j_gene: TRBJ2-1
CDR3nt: TGCGCCAGCAGCCAACCAGGGGTGGATGAGCAGTTCTTC
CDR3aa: CASSQPGVDEQFF

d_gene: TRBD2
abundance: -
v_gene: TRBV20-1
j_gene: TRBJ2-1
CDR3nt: TGCAGTGCCAGGACTAGCTGGGGACAAGGAAGGGTTTACAATGAGCAGTTCTTC
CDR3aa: CSARTSWGQGRVYNEQFF

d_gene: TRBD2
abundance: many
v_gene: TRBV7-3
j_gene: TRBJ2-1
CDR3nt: TGTGCCAGCAGCTTTGGAGCGGGAGGTCGCGGGTATGAGCAGTTCTTC
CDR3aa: CASSFGAGGRGYEQFF

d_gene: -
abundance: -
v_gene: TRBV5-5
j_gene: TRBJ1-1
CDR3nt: TGTGCCAGCAGCTTACGGGGATTGTACACTGAAGCTTTCTTT
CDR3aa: CASSLRGLYTEAFF

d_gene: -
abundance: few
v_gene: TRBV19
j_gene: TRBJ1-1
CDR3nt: TGTGCCAGTAGTATTGGCGGGGAGAGGAAGATTGAAGCTTTCTTT
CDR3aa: CASSIGGERKIEAFF

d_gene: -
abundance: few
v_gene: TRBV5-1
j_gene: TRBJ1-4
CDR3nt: TGCGCCAGCAGCTTGGACAGCTTTTCCGAAAAACTGTTTTTT
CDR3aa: CASSLDSFSEKLFF

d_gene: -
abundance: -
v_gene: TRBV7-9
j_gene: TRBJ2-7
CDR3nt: TGTGCCAGCAGCCAGGGATACTACTACGAGCAGTACTTC
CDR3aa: CASSQGYYYEQYF

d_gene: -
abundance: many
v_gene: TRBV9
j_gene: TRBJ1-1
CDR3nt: TGTGCCAGCAGCGTAACCCAGAACACTGAAGCTTTCTTT
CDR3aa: CASSVTQNTEAFF

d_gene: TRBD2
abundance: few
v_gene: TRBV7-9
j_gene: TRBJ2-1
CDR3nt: TGTGCCAGCAGCTACCGACTAGCGGGAGAGTACAATGAGCAGTTCTTC
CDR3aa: CASSYRLAGEYNEQFF

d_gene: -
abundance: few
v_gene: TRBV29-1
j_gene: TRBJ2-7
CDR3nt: TGCAGCGTTGTTGTCGGAGAACACTACGAGCAGTACTTC
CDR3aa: CSVVVGEHYEQYF

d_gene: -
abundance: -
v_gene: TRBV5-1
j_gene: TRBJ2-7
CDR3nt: TGCGCCAGCAGCTTGGGGGGGGAACCTCTCTACGAGCAGTACTTC
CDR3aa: CASSLGGEPLYEQYF

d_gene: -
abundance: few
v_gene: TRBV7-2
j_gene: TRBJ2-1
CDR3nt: TGTGCCAGCAGCTTAAGGTCCTACAATGAGCAGTTCTTC
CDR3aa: CASSLRSYNEQFF

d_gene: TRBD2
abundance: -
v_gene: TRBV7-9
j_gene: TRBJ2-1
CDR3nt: TGTGCCAGCGGACTAGCGGCAAATGAGCAGTTCTTC
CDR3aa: CASGLAANEQFF

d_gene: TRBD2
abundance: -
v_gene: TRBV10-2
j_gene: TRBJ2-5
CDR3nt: TGCGCCAGCAGTTCCCTTAGCGGGAGAAGAGAGACCCAGTACTTC
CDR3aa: CASSSLSGRRETQYF

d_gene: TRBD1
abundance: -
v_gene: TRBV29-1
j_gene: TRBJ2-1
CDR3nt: TGCAGCGTATACTCAGACCGGGACAGCTACAATGAGCAGTTCTTC
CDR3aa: CSVYSDRDSYNEQFF

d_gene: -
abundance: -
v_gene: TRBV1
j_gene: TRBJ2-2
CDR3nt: TGCACCAATTCGGACGCCGCGAACACCGGGGAGCTGTTTTTT
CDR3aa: CTNSDAANTGELFF

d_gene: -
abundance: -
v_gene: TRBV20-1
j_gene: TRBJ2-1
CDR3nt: TGCAGTGCTAGAATAGGCTACAATGAGCAGTTCTTC
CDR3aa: CSARIGYNEQFF

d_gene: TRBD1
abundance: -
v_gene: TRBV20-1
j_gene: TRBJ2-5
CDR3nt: TGCAGTGCTAGGGGCGAGGGACAGGAGACCCAGTACTTC
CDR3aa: CSARGEGQETQYF

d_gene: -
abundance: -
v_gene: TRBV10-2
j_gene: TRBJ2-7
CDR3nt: TGCGCCACAGGGGCGGTAGTGAAAGCCTACGAGCAGTACTTC
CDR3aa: CATGAVVKAYEQYF

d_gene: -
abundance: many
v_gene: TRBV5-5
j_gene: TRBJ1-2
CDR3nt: TGTGCCAGCAGCCCAGGATCCGCCCCTTCTGGCTACACCTTC
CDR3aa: CASSPGSAPSGYTF

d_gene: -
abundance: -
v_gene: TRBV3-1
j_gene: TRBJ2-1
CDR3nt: TGTGCCAGCAGCCAAGGGACAACCTCCTACAATGAGCAGTTCTTC
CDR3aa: CASSQGTTSYNEQFF

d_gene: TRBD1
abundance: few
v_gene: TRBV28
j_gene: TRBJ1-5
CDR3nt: TGTGCCAGCACCCCCCAGGGCAGGGGGCGGGATCAGCCCCAGCATTTT
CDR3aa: CASTPQGRGRDQPQHF

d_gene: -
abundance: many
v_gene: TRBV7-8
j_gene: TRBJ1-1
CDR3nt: TGTGCCAGCAGCTTAGGGACAATAAACACTGAAGCTTTCTTT
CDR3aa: CASSLGTINTEAFF

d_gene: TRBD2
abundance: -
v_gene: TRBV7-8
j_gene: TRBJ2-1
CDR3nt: TGTGCCAGCAGCTTAGATGGAAGCGGGAAATACAATGAGCAGTTCTTC
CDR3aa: CASSLDGSGKYNEQFF